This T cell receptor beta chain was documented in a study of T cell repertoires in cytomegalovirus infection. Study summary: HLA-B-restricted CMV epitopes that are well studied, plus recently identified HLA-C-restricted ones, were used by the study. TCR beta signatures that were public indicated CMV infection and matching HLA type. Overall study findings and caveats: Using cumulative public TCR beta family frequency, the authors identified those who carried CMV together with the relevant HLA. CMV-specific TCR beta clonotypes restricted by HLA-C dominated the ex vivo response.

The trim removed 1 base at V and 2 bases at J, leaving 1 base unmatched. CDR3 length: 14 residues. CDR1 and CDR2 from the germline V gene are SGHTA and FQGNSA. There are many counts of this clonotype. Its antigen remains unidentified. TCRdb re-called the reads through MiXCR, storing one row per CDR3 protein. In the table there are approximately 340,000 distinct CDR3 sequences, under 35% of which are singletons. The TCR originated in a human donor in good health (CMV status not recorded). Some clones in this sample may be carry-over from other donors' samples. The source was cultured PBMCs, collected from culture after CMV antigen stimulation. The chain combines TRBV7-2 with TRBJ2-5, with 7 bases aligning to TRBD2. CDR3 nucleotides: TGTGCCAGCAGCTTAGGGGGGGGTCAAGAGACCCAGTACTTC. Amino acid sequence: CASSLGGGQETQYF.